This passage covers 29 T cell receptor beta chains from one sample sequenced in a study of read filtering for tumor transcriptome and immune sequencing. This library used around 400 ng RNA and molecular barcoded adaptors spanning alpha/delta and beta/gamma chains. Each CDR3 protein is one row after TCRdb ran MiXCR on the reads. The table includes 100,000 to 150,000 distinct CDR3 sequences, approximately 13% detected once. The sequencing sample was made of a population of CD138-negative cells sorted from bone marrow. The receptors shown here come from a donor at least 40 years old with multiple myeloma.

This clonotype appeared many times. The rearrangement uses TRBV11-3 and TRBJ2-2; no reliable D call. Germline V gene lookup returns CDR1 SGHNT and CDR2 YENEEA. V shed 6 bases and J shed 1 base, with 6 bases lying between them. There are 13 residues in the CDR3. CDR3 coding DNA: TGTGCCAGCAGACCCGAGAACACCGGGGAGCTGTTTTTT. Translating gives CASRPENTGELFF.

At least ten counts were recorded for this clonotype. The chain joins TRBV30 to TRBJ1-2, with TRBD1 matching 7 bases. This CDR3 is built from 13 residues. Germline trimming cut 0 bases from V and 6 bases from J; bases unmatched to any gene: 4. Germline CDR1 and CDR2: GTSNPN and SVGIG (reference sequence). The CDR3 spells CAWSVWDSDGYTF. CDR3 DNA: TGTGCCTGGAGTGTATGGGACAGCGATGGCTACACCTTC.

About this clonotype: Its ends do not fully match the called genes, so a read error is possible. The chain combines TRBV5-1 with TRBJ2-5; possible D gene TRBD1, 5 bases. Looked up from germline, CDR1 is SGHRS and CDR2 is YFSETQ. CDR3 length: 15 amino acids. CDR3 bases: TGCGCTAGCAGCTTGGGGCGACTGAACGGCGATACCCAGTACTTC. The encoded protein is CASSLGRLNGDTQYF.

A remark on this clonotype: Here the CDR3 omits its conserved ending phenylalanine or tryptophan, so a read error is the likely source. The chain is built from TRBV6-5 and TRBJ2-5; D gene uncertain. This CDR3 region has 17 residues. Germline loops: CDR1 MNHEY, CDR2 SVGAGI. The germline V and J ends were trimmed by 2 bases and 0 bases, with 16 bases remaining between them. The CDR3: CASSYRSVKGYQETQYS. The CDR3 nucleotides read TGTGCCAGCAGTTACAGAAGTGTGAAGGGATACCAAGAGACCCAGTACTCC.

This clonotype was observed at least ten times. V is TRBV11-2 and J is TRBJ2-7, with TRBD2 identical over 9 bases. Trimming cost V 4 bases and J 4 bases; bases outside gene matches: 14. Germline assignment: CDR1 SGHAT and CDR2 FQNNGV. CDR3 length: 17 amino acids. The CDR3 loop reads CASSSPRGGSGRYEQYF. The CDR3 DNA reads TGTGCCAGCAGCTCCCCGCGGGGGGGTAGCGGGAGATACGAGCAGTACTTC.

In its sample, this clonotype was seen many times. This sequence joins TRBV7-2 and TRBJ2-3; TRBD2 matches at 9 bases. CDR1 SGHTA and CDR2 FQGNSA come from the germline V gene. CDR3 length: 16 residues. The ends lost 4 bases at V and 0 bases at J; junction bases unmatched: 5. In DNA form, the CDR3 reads TGTGCCAGCAGCTCCGGGACTAGCCGAAGCACAGATACGCAGTATTTT. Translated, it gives CASSSGTSRSTDTQYF. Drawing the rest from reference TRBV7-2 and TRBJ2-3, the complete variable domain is GAGVSQSPSNKVTEKGKDVELRCDPISGHTALYWYRQSLGQGLEFLIYFQGNSAPDKSGLPSDRFSAERTGGSVSTLTIQRTQQEDSAVYLCASSSGTSRSTDTQYFGPGTRLTVL.

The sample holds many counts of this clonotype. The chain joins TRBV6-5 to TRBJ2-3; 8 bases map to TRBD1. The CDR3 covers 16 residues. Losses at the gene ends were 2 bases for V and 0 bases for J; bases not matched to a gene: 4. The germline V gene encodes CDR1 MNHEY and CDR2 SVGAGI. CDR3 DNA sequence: TGTGCCAGCAGTTACCGAAGGACAGGGAGCACAGATACGCAGTATTTT. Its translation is CASSYRRTGSTDTQYF.

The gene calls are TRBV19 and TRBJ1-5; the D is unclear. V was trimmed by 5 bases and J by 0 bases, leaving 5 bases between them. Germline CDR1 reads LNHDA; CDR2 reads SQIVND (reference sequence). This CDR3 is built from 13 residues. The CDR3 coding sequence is TGTGCCAGTAGTCAATATAGCAATCAGCCCCAGCATTTT. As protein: CASSQYSNQPQHF.

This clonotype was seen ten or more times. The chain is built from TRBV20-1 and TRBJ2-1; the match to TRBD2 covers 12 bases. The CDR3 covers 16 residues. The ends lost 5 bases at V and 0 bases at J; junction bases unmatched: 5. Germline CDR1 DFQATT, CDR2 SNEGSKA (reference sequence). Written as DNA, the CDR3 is TGCAGTGCTCTAGCGGGAGGGCGAAGCTCCTACAATGAGCAGTTCTTC. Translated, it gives CSALAGGRSSYNEQFF.

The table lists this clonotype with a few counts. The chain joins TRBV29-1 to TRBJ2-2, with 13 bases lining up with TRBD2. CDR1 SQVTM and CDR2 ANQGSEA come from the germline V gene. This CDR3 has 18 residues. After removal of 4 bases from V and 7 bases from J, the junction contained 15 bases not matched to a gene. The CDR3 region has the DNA TGCAGCGTTGGTACTACTAGCGGGAGGGCCAAGGTAGGCGGGGAGCTGTTTTTT. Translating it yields CSVGTTSGRAKVGGELFF.

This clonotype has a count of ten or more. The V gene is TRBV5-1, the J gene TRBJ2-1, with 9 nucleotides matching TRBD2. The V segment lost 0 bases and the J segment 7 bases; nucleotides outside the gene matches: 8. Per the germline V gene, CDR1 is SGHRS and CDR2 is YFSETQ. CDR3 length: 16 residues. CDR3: CASSLEPREGLNEQFF. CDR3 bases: TGCGCCAGCAGCTTGGAACCGCGGGAGGGCCTAAATGAGCAGTTCTTC.

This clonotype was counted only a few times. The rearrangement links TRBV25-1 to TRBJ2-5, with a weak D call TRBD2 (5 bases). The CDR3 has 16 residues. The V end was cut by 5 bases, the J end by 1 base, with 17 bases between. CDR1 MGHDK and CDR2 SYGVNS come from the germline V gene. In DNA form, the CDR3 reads TGTGCCAGCAGTAGAATGAGGGAGAGTCTCCAAGAGACCCAGTACTTC. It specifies CASSRMRESLQETQYF.

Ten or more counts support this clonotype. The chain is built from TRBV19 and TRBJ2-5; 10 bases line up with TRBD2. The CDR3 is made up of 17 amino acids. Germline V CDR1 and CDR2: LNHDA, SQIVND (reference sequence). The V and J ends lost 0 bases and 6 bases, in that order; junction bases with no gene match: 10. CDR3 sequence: CASSIDAPSGSRKTQYF. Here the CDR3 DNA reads TGTGCCAGTAGTATAGATGCTCCTAGCGGGAGTAGGAAGACCCAGTACTTC.

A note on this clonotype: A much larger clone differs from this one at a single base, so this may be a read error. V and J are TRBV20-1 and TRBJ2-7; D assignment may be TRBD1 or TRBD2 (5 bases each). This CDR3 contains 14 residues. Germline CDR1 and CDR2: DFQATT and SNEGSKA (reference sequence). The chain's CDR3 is CRAEGRLSSYEQYF. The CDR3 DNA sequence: TGCAGAGCCGAGGGACGGCTTTCCTCCTACGAGCAGTACTTC.

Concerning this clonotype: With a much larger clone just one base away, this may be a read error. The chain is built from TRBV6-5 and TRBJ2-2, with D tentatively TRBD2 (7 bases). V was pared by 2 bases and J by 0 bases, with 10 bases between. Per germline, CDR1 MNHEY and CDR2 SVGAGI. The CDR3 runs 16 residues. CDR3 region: CASSYPGGTNTGELFF. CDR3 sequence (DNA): TGTGCCAGCAGTTACCCGGGGGGCACGAACACCGGGGAGCTGTTTTTT.

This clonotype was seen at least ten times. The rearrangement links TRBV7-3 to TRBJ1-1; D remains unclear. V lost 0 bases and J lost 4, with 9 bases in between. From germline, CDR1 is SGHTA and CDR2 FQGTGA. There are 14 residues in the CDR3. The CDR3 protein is CASSLTSGGTEAFF. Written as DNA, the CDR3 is TGTGCCAGCAGCTTAACGTCAGGCGGCACTGAAGCTTTCTTT.

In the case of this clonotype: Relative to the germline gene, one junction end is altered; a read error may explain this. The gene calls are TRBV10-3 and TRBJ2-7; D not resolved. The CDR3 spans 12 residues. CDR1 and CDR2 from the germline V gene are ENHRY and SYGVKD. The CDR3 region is CAISELRSEQYF. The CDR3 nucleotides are TGCGCCATCAGTGAGCTCAGGTCCGAGCAGTACTTC.

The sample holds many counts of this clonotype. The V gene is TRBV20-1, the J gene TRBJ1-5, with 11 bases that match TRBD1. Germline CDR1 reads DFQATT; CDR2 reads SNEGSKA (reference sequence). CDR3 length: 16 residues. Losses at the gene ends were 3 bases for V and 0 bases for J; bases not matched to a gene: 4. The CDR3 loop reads CSARGQGENSNQPQHF. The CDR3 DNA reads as TGCAGTGCTAGGGGACAGGGGGAAAATAGCAATCAGCCCCAGCATTTT.

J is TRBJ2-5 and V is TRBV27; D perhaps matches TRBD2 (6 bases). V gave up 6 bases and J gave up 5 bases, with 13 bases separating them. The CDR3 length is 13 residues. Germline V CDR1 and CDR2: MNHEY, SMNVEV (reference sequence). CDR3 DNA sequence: TGTGCCAGCAGCCGAAACCGGGGGGAGACCCAGTACTTC. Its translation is CASSRNRGETQYF.

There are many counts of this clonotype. CDR3 coding DNA: TGCAGTGGGGGGGGGACAAATTACAATGAGCAGTTCTTC. It is translated as CSGGGTNYNEQFF. The gene calls are TRBV20-1 and TRBJ2-1; the D gene is possibly TRBD2 (7 bases). Trimming cost V 7 bases and J 4 bases, with 14 bases left between them. CDR1 and CDR2 from the germline V gene are DFQATT and SNEGSKA (reference sequence). The CDR3 runs to 13 residues.

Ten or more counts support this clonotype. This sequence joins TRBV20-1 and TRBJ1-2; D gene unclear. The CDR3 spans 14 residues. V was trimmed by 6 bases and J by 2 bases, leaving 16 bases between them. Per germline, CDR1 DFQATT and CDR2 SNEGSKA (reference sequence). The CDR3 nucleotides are TGCAGTGCCCCGGACTCGGAGGAGAACTATGGCTACACCTTC. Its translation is CSAPDSEENYGYTF.

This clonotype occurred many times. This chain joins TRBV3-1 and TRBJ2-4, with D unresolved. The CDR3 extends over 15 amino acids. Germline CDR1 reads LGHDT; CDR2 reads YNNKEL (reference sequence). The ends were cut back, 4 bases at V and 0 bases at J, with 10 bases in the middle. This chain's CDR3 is CASSPRILAKNIQYF. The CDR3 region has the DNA TGTGCCAGCAGCCCCCGGATTTTAGCCAAAAACATTCAGTACTTC.

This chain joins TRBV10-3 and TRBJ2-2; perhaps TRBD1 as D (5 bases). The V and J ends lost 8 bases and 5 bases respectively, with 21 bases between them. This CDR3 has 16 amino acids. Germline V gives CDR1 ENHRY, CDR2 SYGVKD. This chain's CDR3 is CAIGPHSSSGTGELFF. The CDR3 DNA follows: TGTGCCATCGGCCCCCACTCCAGTTCAGGGACCGGGGAGCTGTTTTTT.

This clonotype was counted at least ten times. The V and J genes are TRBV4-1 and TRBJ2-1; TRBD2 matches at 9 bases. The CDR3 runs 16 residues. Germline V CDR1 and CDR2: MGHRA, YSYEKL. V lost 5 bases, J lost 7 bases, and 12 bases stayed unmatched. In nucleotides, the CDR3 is TGCGCCAGCAGCTCCCGGGTAGCGGGAGTAGTAAATGAGCAGTTCTTC. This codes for CASSSRVAGVVNEQFF.

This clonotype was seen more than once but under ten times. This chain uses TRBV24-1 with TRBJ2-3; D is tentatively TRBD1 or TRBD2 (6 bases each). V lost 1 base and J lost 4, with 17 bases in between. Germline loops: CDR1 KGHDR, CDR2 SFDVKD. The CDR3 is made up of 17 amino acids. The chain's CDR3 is CATSDLNREPGADTQYF. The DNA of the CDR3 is TGTGCCACCAGTGATTTAAACAGGGAACCGGGAGCAGATACGCAGTATTTT.

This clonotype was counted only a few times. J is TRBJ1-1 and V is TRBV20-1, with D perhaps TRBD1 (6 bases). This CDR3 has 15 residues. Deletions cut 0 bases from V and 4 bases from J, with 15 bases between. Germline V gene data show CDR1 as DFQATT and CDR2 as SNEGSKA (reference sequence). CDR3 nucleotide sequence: TGCAGTGCTAGAGATTGGAGGACAGATGGCACTGAAGCTTTCTTT. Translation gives CSARDWRTDGTEAFF.

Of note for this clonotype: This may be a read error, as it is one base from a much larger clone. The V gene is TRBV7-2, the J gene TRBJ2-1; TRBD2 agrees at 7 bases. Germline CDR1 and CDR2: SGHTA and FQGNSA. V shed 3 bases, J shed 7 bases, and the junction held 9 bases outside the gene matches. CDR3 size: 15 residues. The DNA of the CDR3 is TGTGCCAGCAGCTTTCTAACGGGAGGTTGGAATGAGCAGTTCTTC. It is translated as CASSFLTGGWNEQFF.

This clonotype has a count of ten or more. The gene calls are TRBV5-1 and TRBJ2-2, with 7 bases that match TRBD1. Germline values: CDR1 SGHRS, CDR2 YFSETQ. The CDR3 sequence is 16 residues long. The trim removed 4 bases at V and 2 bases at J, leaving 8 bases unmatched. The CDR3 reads CASSGGQEINTGELFF. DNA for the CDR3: TGCGCCAGCAGCGGTGGACAGGAGATTAACACCGGGGAGCTGTTTTTT.

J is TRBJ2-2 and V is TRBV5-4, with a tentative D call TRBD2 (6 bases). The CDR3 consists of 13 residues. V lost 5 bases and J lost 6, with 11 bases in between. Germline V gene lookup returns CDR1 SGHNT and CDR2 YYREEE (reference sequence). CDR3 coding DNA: TGTGCCAGCAGATTCAGGGAGGCCGGGGAGCTGTTTTTT. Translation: CASRFREAGELFF. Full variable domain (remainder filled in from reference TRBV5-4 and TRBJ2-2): ETGVTQSPTHLIKTRGQQVTLRCSSQSGHNTVSWYQQALGQGPQFIFQYYREEENGRGNFPPRFSGLQFPNYSSELNVNALELDDSALYLCASRFREAGELFFGEGSRLTVL.